These 12 T cell receptor beta chains originate from one sample sequenced in a study of cytomegalovirus exposure and HLA in healthy donors. The PCR employed 60 Vbeta primers together with 13 Jbeta primers. Only in-frame clones appear in the TCRdb table, and some are missing; sequencing was by immunoSEQ multiplex PCR. Here the sample spans around 90,000 clones, approximately 69% being singletons. Material: PBMCs. The receptors come from a boy between 5 and 17 years old in good health and CMV-seropositive.

The chain employs TRBV4-3 and TRBJ2-7; 11 bases align to TRBD2. The CDR3 length is 15 residues. V lost 1 base, J lost 3 bases, and 2 bases stayed unmatched. Germline V CDR1 and CDR2: LGHNA, YSLEER. The CDR3 loop reads CASSQVLAGDYEQYF. The CDR3 nucleotides read TGCGCCAGCAGCCAAGTACTAGCGGGAGACTACGAGCAGTACTTC.

The chain carries TRBV6-5 and TRBJ1-5; tentatively, D is TRBD1 (5 bases). Germline V lookup: CDR1 MNHEY, CDR2 SVGAGI. CDR3 length: 13 amino acids. V lost 5 bases and J lost 7, with 12 bases in between. The CDR3 DNA follows: TGTGCCAGCAGTCCCGGGGGACGACAGCCCCAGCATTTT. Its translation: CASSPGGRQPQHF.

This chain joins TRBV27 and TRBJ2-7; 10 bases align to TRBD1. CDR1 and CDR2 (germline): MNHEY, SMNVEV (reference sequence). The CDR3 runs 14 residues. V lost 2 bases and J lost 2; bases outside the gene matches: 0. CDR3 bases: TGTGCCAGCAGTTTAGACAGGGGGCCCTACGAGCAGTACTTC. Protein sequence: CASSLDRGPYEQYF.

The chain links TRBV29-1 to TRBJ2-5; the D is unclear. V shed 0 bases and J shed 2 bases, with 7 bases lying between them. CDR1 and CDR2 (germline): SQVTM, ANQGSEA. The CDR3 spans 13 residues. The CDR3 DNA sequence: TGCAGCGTTGAAGATTTATATCAAGAGACCCAGTACTTC. Translating it yields CSVEDLYQETQYF.

This rearrangement joins TRBV29-1 to TRBJ2-7; D possibly corresponds to TRBD1 (5 bases). Germline-derived CDR1 and CDR2 are SQVTM and ANQGSEA. The CDR3 extends over 13 amino acids. The V and J ends lost 4 bases and 0 bases respectively, with 10 bases between them. Here the CDR3 reads CSVATDSSYEQYF. CDR3 nucleotide sequence: TGCAGCGTTGCGACAGACAGCTCCTACGAGCAGTACTTC.

The gene calls are TRBV6-1 and TRBJ2-7, with a weak D call TRBD2 (6 bases). The V end was cut by 2 bases, the J end by 6 bases, with 14 bases between. The CDR3 contains 14 residues. The germline gives CDR1 MNHNS, CDR2 SASEGT. The CDR3 DNA follows: TGTGCCAGCAGTGAAAGGAGGGGAGTGGGCGAGCAGTACTTC. This encodes CASSERRGVGEQYF.

This clone was counted a few times. J is TRBJ1-3 and V is TRBV9, with TRBD1 matching 9 bases. CDR3 length: 15 amino acids. V lost 4 bases and J lost 7; bases outside the gene matches: 9. Germline V gene lookup returns CDR1 SGDLS and CDR2 YYNGEE. CDR3 DNA sequence: TGTGCCAGCAGCCTTACCGGGACAGGGATTAACACCATATATTTT. Encoded protein: CASSLTGTGINTIYF.

The chain links TRBV5-6 to TRBJ1-6; 9 bases map to TRBD1. The V gene's germline CDR1 is SGHDT and CDR2 YYEEEE. Trimming at V came to 0 bases and at J to 4 bases, leaving 8 bases not matched to a gene. CDR3 length: 18 residues. CDR3 sequence (DNA): TGTGCCAGCAGCTTGGAGGGACAGGGCGCTCGGTATAATTCACCCCTCCACTTT. Its protein product is CASSLEGQGARYNSPLHF.

V and J are TRBV5-8 and TRBJ1-2; D unresolved. Germline lookup yields CDR1 SGHTS and CDR2 YDEGEE. The CDR3 spans 12 residues. The V and J ends lost 2 bases and 3 bases respectively, with 5 bases between them. This chain's CDR3 is CASSFQDYGYTF. The CDR3 region has the DNA TGTGCCAGCAGCTTCCAGGACTATGGCTACACCTTC.

The chain carries TRBV19 and TRBJ2-1; the match to TRBD1 covers 9 bases. Trimming removed 5 bases from V and 2 bases from J; junction bases left unmatched: 4. This CDR3 comprises 15 residues. Germline CDR1 LNHDA, CDR2 SQIVND (reference sequence). CDR3 region: CASSLTGGTYNEQFF. The CDR3 DNA follows: TGTGCCAGTAGTTTAACAGGGGGCACCTACAATGAGCAGTTCTTC.

This clone came up a few times. The rearrangement uses TRBV25-1 and TRBJ2-7; D is unresolved. V was shortened by 3 bases and J by 9 bases, with 9 bases between the two germline ends. Germline values: CDR1 MGHDK, CDR2 SYGVNS. This CDR3 has 11 residues. The CDR3 spells CASSENRRQYF. As DNA, the CDR3 is TGTGCCAGCAGTGAGAATAGAAGGCAGTACTTC.

The V gene is TRBV25-1, the J gene TRBJ2-2, with 9 bases lining up with TRBD1. Germline trimming cut 6 bases from V and 6 bases from J; bases unmatched to any gene: 8. The CDR3 extends over 15 amino acids. In germline, CDR1 is MGHDK, CDR2 SYGVNS. The DNA for the CDR3 is TGTGCCAGCAGCCTGGGACAGGGTTTAGCCGGGGAGCTGTTTTTT. This translates into CASSLGQGLAGELFF.